This TCR beta chain was sequenced in a study of beta chain features in type 1 diabetes. Study results and limitations: When Type 1 diabetes patients were examined, their TCRB CDR3s proved moderately but significantly shorter in all four CD4+ subsets.

Reverse transcription of all isolated RNA meant that expressed TCRB transcripts were sequenced. Profiling relied on immunoSEQ multiplex PCR, and the TCRdb table lists in-frame clones only, not all of them. The sample has 350,000 or so clones; roughly a fifth are singletons. CDR1 and CDR2 from the germline V gene are SGHRS and YFSETQ. With 0 bases removed from V and 5 bases from J, the gap between germline ends came to 11 bases. The CDR3 runs 14 residues. In regard to this clone: Its target is not known. This sample includes further DNA sequences coding for the same CDR3.

The receptor was isolated from a young woman in good health. The gene calls are TRBV5-1 and TRBJ2-5; weak D call: TRBD1 (5 bases). Sequenced material: naive CD4+ T cells from blood. CDR3 region: CASSLGQGQETQYF. Here the CDR3 DNA reads TGCGCCAGCAGCTTGGGTCAGGGCCAGGAGACCCAGTACTTC.